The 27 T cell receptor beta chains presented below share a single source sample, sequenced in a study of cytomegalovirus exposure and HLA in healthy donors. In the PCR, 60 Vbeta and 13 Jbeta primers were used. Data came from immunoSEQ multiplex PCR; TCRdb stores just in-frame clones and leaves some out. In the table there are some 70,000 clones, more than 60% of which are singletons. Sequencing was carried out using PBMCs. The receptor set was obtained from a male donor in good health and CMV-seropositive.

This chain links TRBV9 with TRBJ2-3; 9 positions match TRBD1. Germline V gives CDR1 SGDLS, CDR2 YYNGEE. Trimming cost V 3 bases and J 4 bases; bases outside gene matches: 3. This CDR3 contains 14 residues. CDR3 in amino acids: CASSGDRVADTQYF. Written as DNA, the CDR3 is TGTGCCAGCAGCGGGGACAGGGTGGCAGATACGCAGTATTTT.

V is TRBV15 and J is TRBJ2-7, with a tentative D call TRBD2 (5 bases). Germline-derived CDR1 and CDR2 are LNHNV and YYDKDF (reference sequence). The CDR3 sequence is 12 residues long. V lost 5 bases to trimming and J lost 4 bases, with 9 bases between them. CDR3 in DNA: TGTGCCACCAGCCGCCCGGGGTACGAGCAGTACTTC. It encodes CATSRPGYEQYF.

This CDR3 reads CASSTLSSGSSAQYF. In nucleotides, the CDR3 is TGTGCCAGCAGTACCCTGAGTAGCGGGAGCTCCGCCCAGTACTTC. The chain couples TRBV6-6 to TRBJ2-5, with TRBD2 matching over 9 bases. V dropped 5 bases and J dropped 9; count of bases not matched to a gene: 13. Germline loops: CDR1 MNHNY, CDR2 SVGAGI (reference sequence). The CDR3 has 15 amino acids.

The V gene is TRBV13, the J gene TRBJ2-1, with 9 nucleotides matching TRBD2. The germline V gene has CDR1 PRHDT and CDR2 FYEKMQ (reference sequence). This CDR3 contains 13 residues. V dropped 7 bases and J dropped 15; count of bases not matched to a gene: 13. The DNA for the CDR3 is TGTGCCAGCACCATGTATAGCGGGAGCCCCATGTTCTTC. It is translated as CASTMYSGSPMFF.

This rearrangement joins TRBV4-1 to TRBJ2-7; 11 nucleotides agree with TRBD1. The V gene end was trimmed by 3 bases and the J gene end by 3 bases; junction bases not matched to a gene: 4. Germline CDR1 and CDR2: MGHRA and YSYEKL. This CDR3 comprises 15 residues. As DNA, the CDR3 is TGCGCCAGCAGCCAGACCGGGACAGGGGGCTACGAGCAGTACTTC. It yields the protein CASSQTGTGGYEQYF.

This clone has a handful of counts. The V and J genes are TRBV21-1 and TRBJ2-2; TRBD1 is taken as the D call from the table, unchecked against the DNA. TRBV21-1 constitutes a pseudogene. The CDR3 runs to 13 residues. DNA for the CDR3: TGTGCCAGCACCACATGTACACCCGGGGAGCTGTTTTTT. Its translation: CASTTCTPGELFF.

CDR3 loop: CSVEEGYTF. The CDR3 DNA sequence: TGCAGCGTTGAGGAGGGCTACACCTTC. The rearrangement uses TRBV29-1 and TRBJ1-2; unclear D gene. V was cut by 3 bases and J by 8 bases, with 4 bases left in between. CDR1 is SQVTM and CDR2 is ANQGSEA in the germline V gene. The CDR3 is made up of 9 amino acids.

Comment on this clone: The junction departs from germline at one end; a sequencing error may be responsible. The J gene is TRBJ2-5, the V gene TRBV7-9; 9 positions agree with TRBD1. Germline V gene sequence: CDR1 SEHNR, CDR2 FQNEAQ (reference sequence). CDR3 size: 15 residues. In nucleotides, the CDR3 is TGTTCCAGCAGCCAAGGGACAGGGAGGGCGGAGACCCAGTACTTC. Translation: CSSSQGTGRAETQYF. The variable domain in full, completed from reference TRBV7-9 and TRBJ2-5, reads DTGVSQNPRHKITKRGQNVTFRCDPISEHNRLYWYRQTLGQGPEFLTYFQNEAQLEKSRLLSDRFSAERPKGSFSTLEIQRTEQGDSAMYLCSSSQGTGRAETQYFGPGTRLLVL.

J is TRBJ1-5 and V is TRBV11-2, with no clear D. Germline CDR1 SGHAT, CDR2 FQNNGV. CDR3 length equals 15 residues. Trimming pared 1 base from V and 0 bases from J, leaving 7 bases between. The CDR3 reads CASSLGQYSNQPQHF. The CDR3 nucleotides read TGTGCCAGCAGCTTAGGGCAGTATAGCAATCAGCCCCAGCATTTT.

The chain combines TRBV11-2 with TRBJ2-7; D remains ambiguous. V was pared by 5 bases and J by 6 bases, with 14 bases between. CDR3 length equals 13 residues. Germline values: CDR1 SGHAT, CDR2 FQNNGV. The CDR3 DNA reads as TGTGCCAGCAGCCAACAAACAGAGCTCGAGCAGTACTTC. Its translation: CASSQQTELEQYF.

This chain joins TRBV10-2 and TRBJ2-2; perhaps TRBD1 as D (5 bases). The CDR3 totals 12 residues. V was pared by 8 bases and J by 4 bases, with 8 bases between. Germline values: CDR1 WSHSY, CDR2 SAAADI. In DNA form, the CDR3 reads TGCGCCAGCGACAGAGGCACCGGGGAGCTGTTTTTT. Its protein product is CASDRGTGELFF.

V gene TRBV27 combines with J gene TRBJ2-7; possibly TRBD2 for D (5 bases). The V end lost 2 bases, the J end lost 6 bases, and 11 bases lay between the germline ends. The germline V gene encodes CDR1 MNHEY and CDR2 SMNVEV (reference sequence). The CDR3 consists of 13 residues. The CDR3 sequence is CASSLLLGSEQYF. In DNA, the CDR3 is TGTGCCAGCAGTTTACTCCTGGGGAGCGAGCAGTACTTC.

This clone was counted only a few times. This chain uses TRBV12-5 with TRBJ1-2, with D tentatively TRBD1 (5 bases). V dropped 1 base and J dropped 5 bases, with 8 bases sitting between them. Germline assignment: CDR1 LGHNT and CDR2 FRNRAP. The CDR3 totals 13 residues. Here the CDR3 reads CASGLGQSYGYTF. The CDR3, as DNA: TGTGCTAGTGGTTTGGGACAGTCGTATGGCTACACCTTC.

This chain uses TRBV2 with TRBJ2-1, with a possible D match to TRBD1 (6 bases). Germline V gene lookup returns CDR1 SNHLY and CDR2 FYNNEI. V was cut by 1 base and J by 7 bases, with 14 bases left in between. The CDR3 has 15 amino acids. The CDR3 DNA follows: TGTGCCAGCAGTGAAGGCAGGGGATTGTGGAATGAGCAGTTCTTC. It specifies CASSEGRGLWNEQFF.

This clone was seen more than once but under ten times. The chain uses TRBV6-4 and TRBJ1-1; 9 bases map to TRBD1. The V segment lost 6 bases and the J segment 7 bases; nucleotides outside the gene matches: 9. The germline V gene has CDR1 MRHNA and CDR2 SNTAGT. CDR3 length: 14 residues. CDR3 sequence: CASSYTGGRGEAFF. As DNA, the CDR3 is TGTGCCAGCAGCTACACAGGGGGCAGGGGTGAAGCTTTCTTT.

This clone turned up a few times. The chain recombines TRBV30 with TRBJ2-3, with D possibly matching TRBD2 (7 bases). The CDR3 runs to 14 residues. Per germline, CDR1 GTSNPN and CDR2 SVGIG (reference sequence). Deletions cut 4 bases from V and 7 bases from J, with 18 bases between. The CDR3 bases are TGTGCCTGGAACCGAGGGGGGGGCGCCTATACGCAGTATTTT. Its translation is CAWNRGGGAYTQYF.

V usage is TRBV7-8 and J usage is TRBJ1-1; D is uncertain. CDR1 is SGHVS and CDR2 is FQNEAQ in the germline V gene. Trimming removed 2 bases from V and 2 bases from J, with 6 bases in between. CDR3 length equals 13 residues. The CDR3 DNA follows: TGTGCCAGCAGCTTAATGAGTAACACTGAAGCTTTCTTT. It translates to CASSLMSNTEAFF.

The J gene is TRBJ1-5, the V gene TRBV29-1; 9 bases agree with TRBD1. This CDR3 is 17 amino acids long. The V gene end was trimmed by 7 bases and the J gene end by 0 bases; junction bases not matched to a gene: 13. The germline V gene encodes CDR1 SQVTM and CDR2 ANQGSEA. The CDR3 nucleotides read TGCAGCGACCCTAGGACAGGGGATAAGGATAGCAATCAGCCCCAGCATTTT. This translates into CSDPRTGDKDSNQPQHF.

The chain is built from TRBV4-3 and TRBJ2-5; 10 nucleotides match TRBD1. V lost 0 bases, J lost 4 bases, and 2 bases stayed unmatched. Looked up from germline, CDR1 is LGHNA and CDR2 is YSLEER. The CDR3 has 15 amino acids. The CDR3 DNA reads TGCGCCAGCAGCCAAGAAGGGGACAGGGGAGAGACCCAGTACTTC. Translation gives CASSQEGDRGETQYF.

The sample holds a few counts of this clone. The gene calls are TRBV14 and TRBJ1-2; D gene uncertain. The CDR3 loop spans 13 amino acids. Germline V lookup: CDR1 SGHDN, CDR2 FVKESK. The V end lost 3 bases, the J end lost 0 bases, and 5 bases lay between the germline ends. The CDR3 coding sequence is TGTGCCAGCAGCCAGTCCGCTAACTATGGCTACACCTTC. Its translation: CASSQSANYGYTF.

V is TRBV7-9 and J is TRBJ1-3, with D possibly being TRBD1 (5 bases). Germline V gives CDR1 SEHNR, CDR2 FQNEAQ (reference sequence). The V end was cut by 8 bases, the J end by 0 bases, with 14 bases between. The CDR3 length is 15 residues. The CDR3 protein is CASSPTALSGNTIYF. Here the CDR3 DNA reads TGTGCCAGCTCTCCGACAGCTCTCTCTGGAAACACCATATATTTT.

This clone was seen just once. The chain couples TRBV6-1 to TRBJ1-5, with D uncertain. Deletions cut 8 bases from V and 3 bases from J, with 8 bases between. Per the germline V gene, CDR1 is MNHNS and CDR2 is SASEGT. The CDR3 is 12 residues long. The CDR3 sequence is CASLQNNQPQHF. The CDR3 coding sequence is TGTGCCAGCCTACAGAACAATCAGCCCCAGCATTTT.

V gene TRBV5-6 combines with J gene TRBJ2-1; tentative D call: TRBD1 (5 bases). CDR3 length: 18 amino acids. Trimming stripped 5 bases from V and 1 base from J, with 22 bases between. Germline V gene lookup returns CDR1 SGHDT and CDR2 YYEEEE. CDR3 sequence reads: CASSWGRSGVSSYNEQFF. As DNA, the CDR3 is TGTGCCAGCAGTTGGGGCCGGAGTGGTGTAAGTTCCTACAATGAGCAGTTCTTC.

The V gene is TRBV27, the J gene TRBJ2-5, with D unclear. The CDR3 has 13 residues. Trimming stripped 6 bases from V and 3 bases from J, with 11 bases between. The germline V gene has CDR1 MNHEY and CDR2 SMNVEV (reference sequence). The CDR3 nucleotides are TGTGCCAGCAGCCGCGACACCGAAGAGACCCAGTACTTC. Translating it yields CASSRDTEETQYF.

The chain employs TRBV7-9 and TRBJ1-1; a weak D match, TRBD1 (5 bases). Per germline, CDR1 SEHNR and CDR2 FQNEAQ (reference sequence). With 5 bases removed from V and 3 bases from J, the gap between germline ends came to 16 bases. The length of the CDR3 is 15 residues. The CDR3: CASSVSGTADTEAFF. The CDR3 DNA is TGTGCCAGCAGCGTAAGCGGGACTGCAGACACTGAAGCTTTCTTT.

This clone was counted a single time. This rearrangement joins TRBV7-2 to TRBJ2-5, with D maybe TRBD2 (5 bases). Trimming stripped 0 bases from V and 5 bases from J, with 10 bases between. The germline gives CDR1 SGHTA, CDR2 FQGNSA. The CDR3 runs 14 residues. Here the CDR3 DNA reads TGTGCCAGCAGCTTAGCGGGGAGAGGGGAGACCCAGTACTTC. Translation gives CASSLAGRGETQYF.

CDR3 nucleotides: TGTGCCAGTAGCCCTGGACTCGCCGGGACTGAAGCTTTCTTT. Translation gives CASSPGLAGTEAFF. This chain joins TRBV19 and TRBJ1-1; no definite D call. The CDR3 sequence is 14 residues long. The germline V and J ends were trimmed by 6 bases and 5 bases, with 16 bases remaining between them. Germline values: CDR1 LNHDA, CDR2 SQIVND (reference sequence).